This passage covers 19 T cell receptor beta chains from one sample sequenced in a study of cytomegalovirus exposure and HLA in healthy donors. Primers: 60 Vbeta forward and 13 Jbeta reverse. Sequencing was performed with immunoSEQ multiplex PCR; in TCRdb, only in-frame clones are kept and a portion is missing. Of 90,000 to 130,000 clones listed, around 75% are singletons. Specimen: PBMCs. The receptors here all came from a young woman in good health and CMV-seronegative.

The chain couples TRBV5-1 to TRBJ1-2; 8 nucleotides align to TRBD1. Germline trimming cut 7 bases from V and 7 bases from J; bases unmatched to any gene: 18. The germline V gene has CDR1 SGHRS and CDR2 YFSETQ. This CDR3 is built from 16 residues. CDR3 sequence: CASRIPGTGGSVGYTF. The CDR3, as DNA: TGCGCCAGCCGAATACCCGGGACAGGAGGATCTGTTGGCTACACCTTC.

CDR3 nucleotide sequence: TGCGCCAGCAGCCACGTGACTAGCGTCTCAGATACGCAGTATTTT. It codes for CASSHVTSVSDTQYF. J is TRBJ2-3 and V is TRBV4-1; 8 bases match TRBD2. Germline assignment: CDR1 MGHRA and CDR2 YSYEKL. V shed 3 bases and J 4 bases; nucleotides not matched to a gene: 6. CDR3 length: 15 amino acids.

A few counts support this clone. V and J are TRBV2 and TRBJ1-3; TRBD1 is a possible D gene (5 bases). This CDR3 spans 19 amino acids. The germline V gene has CDR1 SNHLY and CDR2 FYNNEI. V lost 1 base to trimming and J lost 1 base, with 20 bases between them. The CDR3, as DNA: TGTGCCAGCAGTGAAGGTGCGGGGGACGTTTGGAGATCTGGAAACACCATATATTTT. It is translated as CASSEGAGDVWRSGNTIYF.

The rearrangement links TRBV5-1 to TRBJ2-4, with a weak D call TRBD2 (6 bases). The V end lost 4 bases, the J end lost 6 bases, and 14 bases lay between the germline ends. CDR1 and CDR2 from the germline V gene are SGHRS and YFSETQ. The CDR3 loop spans 14 amino acids. CDR3 sequence reads: CASSPGEAGNIQYF. CDR3 nucleotides: TGCGCCAGCAGCCCCGGGGAGGCGGGAAACATTCAGTACTTC. Full variable domain (outside the CDR3, taken from reference TRBV5-1 and TRBJ2-4): KAGVTQTPRYLIKTRGQQVTLSCSPISGHRSVSWYQQTPGQGLQFLFEYFSETQRNKGNFPGRFSGRQFSNSRSEMNVSTLELGDSALYLCASSPGEAGNIQYFGAGTRLSVL.

The rearrangement uses TRBV30 and TRBJ1-3; D remains ambiguous. The CDR3 is 13 amino acids. V lost 2 bases and J 0 bases, leaving 5 bases between the germline ends. Germline assignment: CDR1 GTSNPN and CDR2 SVGIG (reference sequence). The CDR3 loop reads CAWSILSGNTIYF. The CDR3 DNA reads TGTGCCTGGAGTATACTCTCTGGAAACACCATATATTTT.

As DNA, the CDR3 is TGCGCCAGCAGCCCAGACAGCAATAATGAAAAACTGTTTTTT. Amino acids: CASSPDSNNEKLFF. The chain carries TRBV5-1 and TRBJ1-4; TRBD1 might be the D (5 bases). This CDR3 comprises 14 residues. Per the germline V gene, CDR1 is SGHRS and CDR2 is YFSETQ. The germline V and J ends were trimmed by 4 bases and 4 bases, with 11 bases remaining between them.

This chain links TRBV27 with TRBJ1-2; D possibly corresponds to TRBD1 (5 bases). Germline V gives CDR1 MNHEY, CDR2 SMNVEV (reference sequence). The V gene lost 7 bases and the J gene lost 0 bases, with 15 bases spanning the gap. The CDR3 has 15 residues. The CDR3 DNA is TGTGCCAGCAAACCCGGGGGGATCTCTAACTATGGCTACACCTTC. Its protein is CASKPGGISNYGYTF.

This clone was seen only a few times. The chain is built from TRBV5-1 and TRBJ2-2; maybe TRBD2 (6 bases). Germline V lookup: CDR1 SGHRS, CDR2 YFSETQ. CDR3 length equals 14 residues. Trimming took 4 bases from V and 8 from J, leaving 15 bases between them. The CDR3 loop reads CASSRELAPGELFF. CDR3 nucleotides: TGCGCCAGCAGCAGAGAACTAGCTCCGGGGGAGCTGTTTTTT.

The J gene is TRBJ1-2, the V gene TRBV28, with D tentatively TRBD1 (5 bases). From germline, CDR1 is MDHEN and CDR2 SYDVKM. This CDR3 contains 15 residues. V was pared by 5 bases and J by 2 bases, with 15 bases between. The CDR3 region is CASSAGGAVNYGYTF. For the CDR3, the DNA is TGTGCCAGCAGTGCCGGAGGGGCCGTAAACTATGGCTACACCTTC.

This clone was observed a few times. The chain has TRBV6-1 and TRBJ1-3, with a possible D match to TRBD1 (5 bases). The germline V and J ends were trimmed by 3 bases and 2 bases, with 11 bases remaining between them. CDR1 and CDR2 from the germline V gene are MNHNS and SASEGT. The CDR3 is 15 residues long. CDR3 protein: CASSELGTPGNTIYF. CDR3 in DNA: TGTGCCAGCAGTGAGCTCGGGACTCCTGGAAACACCATATATTTT.

This clone was found a few times. The genes are TRBV7-9 and TRBJ2-3, with 8 bases identical to TRBD2. From germline, CDR1 is SEHNR and CDR2 FQNEAQ (reference sequence). The CDR3 spans 16 residues. The ends lost 4 bases at V and 0 bases at J; junction bases unmatched: 6. The CDR3 here is CASSSRAGASTDTQYF. For the CDR3, the DNA is TGTGCCAGCAGCTCTCGAGCGGGAGCTAGCACAGATACGCAGTATTTT.

J is TRBJ1-1 and V is TRBV2; no definite D call. Germline values: CDR1 SNHLY, CDR2 FYNNEI. Between the trimmed V and J ends, which lost 6 bases and 4 bases, there was a span of 12 bases. CDR3 length equals 13 residues. CDR3 DNA: TGTGCCAGCAGGCCCGTGGCGGTCACTGAAGCTTTCTTT. Protein sequence: CASRPVAVTEAFF. The whole variable domain, filled in from reference TRBV2 and TRBJ1-1, reads EPEVTQTPSHQVTQMGQEVILRCVPISNHLYFYWYRQILGQKVEFLVSFYNNEISEKSEIFDDQFSVERPDGSNFTLKIRSTKLEDSAMYFCASRPVAVTEAFFGQGTRLTVV.

The J gene is TRBJ1-2, the V gene TRBV7-2; TRBD1 matches 7 bases. This CDR3 is built from 15 residues. V trimming: 5 bases; J trimming: 3 bases; junction bases outside the gene matches: 9. The germline V gene has CDR1 SGHTA and CDR2 FQGNSA. This chain's CDR3 is CASSQYGTADYGYTF. CDR3 nucleotide sequence: TGTGCCAGCAGCCAGTACGGGACAGCCGACTATGGCTACACCTTC.

This sequence joins TRBV7-3 and TRBJ2-3, with D uncertain. V dropped 3 bases and J dropped 3 bases, with 13 bases sitting between them. CDR3 length: 15 residues. CDR1 is SGHTA, CDR2 FQGTGA, per germline. The CDR3 here is CASSFLLHRTDTQYF. The CDR3 nucleotides read TGTGCCAGCAGCTTCTTACTCCACCGGACAGATACGCAGTATTTT.

The chain links TRBV6-1 to TRBJ2-1; 8 positions match TRBD1. This CDR3 region has 14 residues. Per the germline V gene, CDR1 is MNHNS and CDR2 is SASEGT. V dropped 6 bases and J dropped 4; count of bases not matched to a gene: 5. CDR3 sequence (DNA): TGTGCCAGCAGCTCGGACAGGGTATACAATGAGCAGTTCTTC. Residues: CASSSDRVYNEQFF.

The rearrangement joins TRBV7-3 to TRBJ1-1; 8 bases agree with TRBD1. There are 16 residues in the CDR3. The J segment lost 3 bases and the V segment lost 2 bases, leaving 8 bases of the junction unmatched. From germline, CDR1 is SGHTA and CDR2 FQGTGA. The CDR3 nucleotides are TGTGCCAGCAGCTTAGCCAGGACAGGGCTTGACACTGAAGCTTTCTTT. Protein: CASSLARTGLDTEAFF.

With regard to this clone: In the same sample, other DNA sequences code for this CDR3. The V gene is TRBV30, the J gene TRBJ2-3, with 10 bases that match TRBD2. V trimming: 2 bases; J trimming: 2 bases; junction bases outside the gene matches: 10. CDR3 length equals 17 residues. The germline V gene encodes CDR1 GTSNPN and CDR2 SVGIG (reference sequence). CDR3 sequence reads: CAWSSSRTSGYTDTQYF. The CDR3 nucleotides are TGTGCCTGGAGTTCTTCCCGGACTAGCGGATACACAGATACGCAGTATTTT.

Comments on this clone: The junction departs from germline at one end; a sequencing error may be responsible. Other DNA sequences in this sample translate to the same CDR3. J is TRBJ2-3 and V is TRBV5-1; TRBD2 matches at 13 bases. Germline loops: CDR1 SGHRS, CDR2 YFSETQ. This CDR3 comprises 16 residues. Here the CDR3 reads CASSPGLAGSTDTQYF. The CDR3 nucleotides are TGCGCTAGCAGTCCGGGACTAGCGGGGTCCACAGATACGCAGTATTTT.

The DNA for the CDR3 is TGTGCCAGCAGTTACTCGTCAGTACCAGAAGAAGATACGCAGTATTTT. Protein: CASSYSSVPEEDTQYF. The gene calls are TRBV6-5 and TRBJ2-3; D gene uncertain. The V and J ends lost 0 bases and 5 bases respectively, with 15 bases between them. The CDR3 sequence is 16 residues long. The germline V gene encodes CDR1 MNHEY and CDR2 SVGAGI.